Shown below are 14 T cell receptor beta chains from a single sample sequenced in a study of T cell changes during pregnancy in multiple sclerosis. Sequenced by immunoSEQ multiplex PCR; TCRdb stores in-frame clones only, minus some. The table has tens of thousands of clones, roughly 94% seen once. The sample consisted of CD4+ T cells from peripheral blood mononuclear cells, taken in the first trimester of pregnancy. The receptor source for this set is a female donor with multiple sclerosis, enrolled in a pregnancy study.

The CDR3 spells CAISESGTGSTEAFF. The DNA of the CDR3 is TGTGCCATCAGTGAGTCAGGAACAGGGAGCACTGAAGCTTTCTTT. The chain joins TRBV10-3 to TRBJ1-1, with D perhaps matching TRBD1 (6 bases). V gave up 0 bases and J gave up 4 bases, with 12 bases separating them. Germline values: CDR1 ENHRY, CDR2 SYGVKD. There are 15 residues in the CDR3.

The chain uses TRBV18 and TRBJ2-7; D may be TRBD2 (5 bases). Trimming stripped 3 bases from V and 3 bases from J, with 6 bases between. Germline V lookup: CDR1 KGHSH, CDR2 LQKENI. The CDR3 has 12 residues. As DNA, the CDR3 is TGTGCCAGCTCACCCGGGGACTACGAGCAGTACTTC. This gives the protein CASSPGDYEQYF.

CDR3: CASSLVGKTYEQYF. DNA of the CDR3: TGTGCCAGCAGCTTAGTCGGGAAAACCTACGAGCAGTACTTC. The rearrangement uses TRBV13 and TRBJ2-7, with a tentative D call TRBD2 (5 bases). The length of the CDR3 is 14 residues. V lost 1 base and J 2 bases, leaving 9 bases between the germline ends. Germline CDR1 reads PRHDT; CDR2 reads FYEKMQ (reference sequence).

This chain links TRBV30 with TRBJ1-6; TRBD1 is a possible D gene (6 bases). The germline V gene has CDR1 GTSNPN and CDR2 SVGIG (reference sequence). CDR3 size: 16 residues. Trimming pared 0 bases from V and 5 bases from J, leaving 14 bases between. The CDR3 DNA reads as TGTGCCTGGAGTGTACTGCAGGGGCTAAATAATTCACCCCTCCACTTT. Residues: CAWSVLQGLNNSPLHF.

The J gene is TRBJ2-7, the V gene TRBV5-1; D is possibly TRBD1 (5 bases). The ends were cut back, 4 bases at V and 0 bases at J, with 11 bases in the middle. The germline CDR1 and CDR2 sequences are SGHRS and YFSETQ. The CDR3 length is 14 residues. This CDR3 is CASSIWGNSYEQYF. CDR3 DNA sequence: TGCGCCAGCAGCATCTGGGGCAACTCCTACGAGCAGTACTTC. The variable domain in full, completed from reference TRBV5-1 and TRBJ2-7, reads KAGVTQTPRYLIKTRGQQVTLSCSPISGHRSVSWYQQTPGQGLQFLFEYFSETQRNKGNFPGRFSGRQFSNSRSEMNVSTLELGDSALYLCASSIWGNSYEQYFGPGTRLTVT.

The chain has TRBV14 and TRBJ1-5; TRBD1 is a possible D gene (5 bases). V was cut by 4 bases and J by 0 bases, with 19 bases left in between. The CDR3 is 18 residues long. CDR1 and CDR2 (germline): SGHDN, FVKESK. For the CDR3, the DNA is TGTGCCAGCAGCCTCGGACATTCCCCTCCTTATAGCAATCAGCCCCAGCATTTT. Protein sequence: CASSLGHSPPYSNQPQHF.

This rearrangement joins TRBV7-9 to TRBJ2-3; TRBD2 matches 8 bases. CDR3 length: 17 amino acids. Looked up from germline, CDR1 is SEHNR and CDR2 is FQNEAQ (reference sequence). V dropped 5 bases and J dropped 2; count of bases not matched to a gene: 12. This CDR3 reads CASSPLGAGGFTDTQYF. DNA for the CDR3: TGTGCCAGCAGCCCGCTGGGGGCGGGGGGATTCACAGATACGCAGTATTTT.

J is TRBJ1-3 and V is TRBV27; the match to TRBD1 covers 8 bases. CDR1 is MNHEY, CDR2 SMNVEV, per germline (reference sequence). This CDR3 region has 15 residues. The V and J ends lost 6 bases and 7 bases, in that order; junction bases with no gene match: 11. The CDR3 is CASSLTGVLGNTIYF. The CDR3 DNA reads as TGTGCCAGCAGCCTGACAGGGGTGCTAGGGAACACCATATATTTT.

The CDR3 region is CASSVATGYGYTF. CDR3 in DNA: TGTGCCAGCAGCGTGGCGACAGGCTATGGCTACACCTTC. This chain links TRBV9 with TRBJ1-2, with D possibly matching TRBD1 (6 bases). CDR1 SGDLS and CDR2 YYNGEE come from the germline V gene. This CDR3 contains 13 residues. Trimming left V 2 bases short and J 4 bases short, with 9 bases between. Full variable domain (remainder filled in from reference TRBV9 and TRBJ1-2): DSGVTQTPKHLITATGQRVTLRCSPRSGDLSVYWYQQSLDQGLQFLIQYYNGEERAKGNILERFSAQQFPDLHSELNLSSLELGDSALYFCASSVATGYGYTFGSGTRLTVV.

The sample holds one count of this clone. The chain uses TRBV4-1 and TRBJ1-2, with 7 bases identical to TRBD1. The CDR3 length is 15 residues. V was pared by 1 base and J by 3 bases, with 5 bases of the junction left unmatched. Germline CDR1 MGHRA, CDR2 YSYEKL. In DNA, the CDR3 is TGCGCCAGCAGCCAAGGAAACAGGGGTTACTATGGCTACACCTTC. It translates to CASSQGNRGYYGYTF.

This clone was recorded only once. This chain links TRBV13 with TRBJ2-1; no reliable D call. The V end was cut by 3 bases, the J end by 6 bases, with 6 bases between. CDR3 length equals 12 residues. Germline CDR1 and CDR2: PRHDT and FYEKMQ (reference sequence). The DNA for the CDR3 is TGTGCCAGCAGCTTTTTAATCAATGAGCAGTTCTTC. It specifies CASSFLINEQFF.

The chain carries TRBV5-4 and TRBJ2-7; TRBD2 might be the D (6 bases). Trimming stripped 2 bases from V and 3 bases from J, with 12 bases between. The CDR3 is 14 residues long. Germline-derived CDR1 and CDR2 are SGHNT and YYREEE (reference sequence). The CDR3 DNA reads TGTGCCAGCAGCTTACGGGACTCCTACTACGAGCAGTACTTC. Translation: CASSLRDSYYEQYF.

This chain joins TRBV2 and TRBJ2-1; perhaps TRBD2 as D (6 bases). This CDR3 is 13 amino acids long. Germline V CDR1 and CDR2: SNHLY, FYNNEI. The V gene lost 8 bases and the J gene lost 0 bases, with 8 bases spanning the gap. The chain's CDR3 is CASGEASYNEQFF. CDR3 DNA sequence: TGTGCCAGCGGGGAGGCCTCCTACAATGAGCAGTTCTTC.

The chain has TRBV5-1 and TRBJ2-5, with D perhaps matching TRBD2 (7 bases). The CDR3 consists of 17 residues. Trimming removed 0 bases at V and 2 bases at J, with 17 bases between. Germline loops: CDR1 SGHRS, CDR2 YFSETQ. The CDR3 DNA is TGCGCCAGCAGCTTGGCCCTCGCCGGGGGGCCACAAGAGACCCAGTACTTC. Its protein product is CASSLALAGGPQETQYF. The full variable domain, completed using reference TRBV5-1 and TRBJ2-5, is KAGVTQTPRYLIKTRGQQVTLSCSPISGHRSVSWYQQTPGQGLQFLFEYFSETQRNKGNFPGRFSGRQFSNSRSEMNVSTLELGDSALYLCASSLALAGGPQETQYFGPGTRLLVL.